Below, one TCR beta chain is given with its context. Clones were read by immunoSEQ multiplex PCR, and TCRdb kept only the in-frame ones, dropping some. The profile shows about 170,000 clones, 80% to 95% of them singletons. The sample is drawn from a study of T cell responses to AZD1222 COVID-19 vaccine. The CDR3 contains 15 residues. V was trimmed by 4 bases and J by 7 bases, leaving 20 bases between them. Germline-derived CDR1 and CDR2 are LNHDA and SQIVND (reference sequence). This sequence joins TRBV19 and TRBJ2-7; D may match TRBD1 or TRBD2 (5 bases each). This TCR was sampled from an adult in good health. The sequences come from peripheral blood, collected on day 0 of AZD1222 vaccination. The CDR3 coding sequence is TGTGCCAGTAGTAGAGACTCCGGGACCAGAATTGAGCAGTACTTC. Protein: CASSRDSGTRIEQYF. The full variable domain, its missing parts supplied by reference TRBV19 and TRBJ2-7, is DGGITQSPKYLFRKEGQNVTLSCEQNLNHDAMYWYRQDPGQGLRLIYYSQIVNDFQKGDIAEGYSVSREKKESFPLTVTSAQKNPTAFYLCASSRDSGTRIEQYFGPGTRLTVT.